This T cell receptor (beta chain) came from a study of beta chain features in type 1 diabetes (dated by TCRdb to between 2018 and 2020). In terms of the full investigation: Mean age, gender distribution, total cell number and subset yield were not different between patients and healthy donors. In the study, TCRB repertoires of sorted circulating CD4+ T cell subsets from recently diagnosed type 1 diabetes patients were compared with those of matched healthy donors. Naive and central memory subsets were obtained from all 30 or so donors, but regulatory and stem cell-like memory subsets were isolated from only 8 patients and roughly eight healthy donors. A total of about 100,000,000 sorted cells were examined across all samples, and RNA yield correlated strongly with the number of cells per subset. Findings and caveats that apply to the study as a whole: In all four CD4+ subsets, TCRB CDR3 length was moderately but significantly shorter in type 1 diabetes patients. Because the HLA sub-analyses included only small numbers of individuals, any influence of HLA type on TCRB rearrangement was left unresolved. Because cDNA was sequenced instead of genomic DNA, activated cells with high expression could be over-represented, although the groups did not differ in activation or CD3 levels. PCR may preferentially amplify shorter templates, but because patient and control samples were amplified and corrected together, any resulting skew would affect both groups equally. Naive, central memory and regulatory TCRB repertoires appeared more similar among patients than among healthy donors. At VDJ recombination sites, patients with type 1 diabetes made fewer insertions and deleted more nucleotides, a pattern implying thymic rearrangement abnormalities.

Each donor gave one peripheral blood draw, averaging approximately 0.12 L, which was collected into heparinised tubes. A BD FACSAria II was used to sort naive, central memory, regulatory and stem cell-like memory CD4+ T cells with a panel that included CD45RO, CCR7, CD25, CD127, CD95 and CD27. A purity above 98% was achieved for all sorted populations. PBMCs were isolated immediately by Lymphoprep density gradient centrifugation and stained directly without culture. To minimize batch effects, samples were stained and sorted in pairs, one healthy donor with one patient per experiment. With regard to this clone: No antigen is known for it. No per-base quality is available; no much larger clone lies one base away.

The High Capacity cDNA Reverse Transcription Kit was used to reverse transcribe all of the isolated RNA, meaning that expressed TCRB transcripts were what got sequenced. Deep immunoSEQ sequencing was applied to naive, central memory and regulatory T cell samples, giving an average of around 3.4 million total reads per sample. Sorted cells were lysed in RLT buffer and RNA was extracted with DNase-treated RNeasy Micro or Mini kits, depending on cell number. To prevent cross-contamination, each cell subset was processed individually, whereas patient and healthy donor samples were processed jointly. TCRB sequences were amplified from cDNA with the immunoSEQ multiplex PCR, producing 87-bp fragments spanning the CDR3 region. Sequencing of the amplicons was done on the Illumina HiSeq platform. The authors' analysis ran thus. Synthetic template baselines were used to correct PCR bias computationally, reads within Hamming distance 2 were collapsed, and singletons that could not be merged were discarded. Reads were aligned to IMGT to assign V, D and J genes, CDR3 length, and insertions or deletions at six rearrangement sites. Within each subset, clonotype counts were normalized to sorted cell number, after which true diversity and Gini coefficients were computed with the tcR R package. Repertoire sharing was quantified using the overlap coefficient calculated on TCRB nucleotide sequences. As a proxy for the pre-selection repertoire, out-of-frame TCRB sequences from naive cells were analyzed. TCRdb's version of the immuneACCESS table is confined to in-frame rearrangements and falls short of the full clone set. An unresolved V gene accounts for under half of the shortfall where checked; the remainder is of unknown origin. For V, J and clone size, that table is used; D and trimming come from the DNA. This sample has 150,000 or so clones in its table, and roughly 59% of those were observed once. Nearly 0.09% of the sample lies in the top ten.

This receptor was taken from a young man with type 1 diabetes. The sequencing input was naive CD4+ T cells from blood. In light of the paper, this sample's cell subset or site label describes: true naive CD4+ T cells.

The CDR3 loop reads CASSRRDIQFNYGYTF. In nucleotides, the sequence is TGCGCCAGCAGTCGGCGGGACATTCAATTCAACTATGGCTACACCTTC. The chain was built from TRBV23-1 and TRBJ1-2; 6 matching bases give a weak D call of TRBD1. TRBV23-1 is annotated as an ORF whose role is uncertain. Spanning cysteine to phenylalanine, the CDR3 consists of 16 amino acids. The only DNA kept is the CDR3, 48 bases in frame from the first base. Cut back by 4 bases and 2 bases, the V and J ends lie 17 bases apart.